This T cell receptor (beta chain) was observed in a study of vaccination effects on CD4 cells after COVID-19 (dated 2022 in TCRdb). Notes on the research overall: Participants received two doses of either the BNT162b2 or the mRNA-1273 mRNA SARS-CoV-2 vaccine. In both COVID-19 convalescent patients and infection-naive vaccine recipients, the study compared SARS-CoV-2 spike-specific CD4+ TCR repertoires from before mRNA vaccination with those from after it. The full study included ten to eleven COVID-19 convalescent patients and a handful of SARS-CoV-2-naive healthy vaccine recipients. The Oncomine TCR Beta short-read assay on an Illumina iSeq 100 was used to sequence cultures from other donors in the study. Results and caveats for the whole study, not just this receptor: At late post-vaccination timepoints, both infection-induced and vaccine-induced clones showed marked clonal contraction, consistent with waning T cell responses. In healthy vaccine recipients, vaccine-induced clones were almost all SARS-CoV-2 mono-reactive, with only 1 of 255 being cross-reactive with common cold coronaviruses. The study was limited by a small number of convalescent patients and lacked early post-infection timepoints.

As regards this clone: No antigen is known for it. No clone much larger than this one lies a single base away; base qualities are absent.

Library method: the immunoSEQ multiplex PCR assay. DNA from the cultured, isolated CD4+ T cells was subjected to TCR beta CDR3 sequencing. On the study's bioinformatics: Non-productive TCR sequences were removed, reads were trimmed to the CDR3 region, and CDR3s of at least 7 amino acids were retained. Antigen-specific clonotypes were identified using the MANAFEST web app by comparison of expansion in peptide wells against reference cultures. To be called positive, a clone needed expansion at FDR<0.05 compared with the reference and with all other wells, an odds ratio greater than 5, and a frequency greater than 0.1% in two replicate wells. A clonotype was defined as cross-reactive if the clonotype was significantly expanded both in SARS-CoV-2 spike wells and in at least one common cold coronavirus spike condition. Levenshtein distance calculated with the stringdist R package was used to assess CDR3 similarity, and unrooted trees were constructed with ape in R 3.6.1. TCRdb's version of the immuneACCESS table is confined to in-frame rearrangements and falls short of the full clone set. An unresolved V gene accounts for under half of the shortfall where checked; the remainder is of unknown origin. V and J calls plus clone size are reproduced from that table; the DNA served to infer D and trimming. In all, the sample holds more than 20,000 clones, and over 60% of those were seen once. The top ten constitute over 9% of the sample.

In the ViraFEST assay, PBMC were stimulated with viral peptide pools, and antigen-specific CD4+ T cell clonotypes were then identified by expansion using TCR sequencing. After more than 9 days of culture, CD4+ T cells were isolated with the EasySep CD4+ T cell isolation kit. The absence of prior SARS-CoV-2 infection in healthy vaccine recipients was confirmed by negative nucleocapsid antibodies before and after vaccination. Each well held roughly 2.2 million PBMC cultured in IMDM containing roughly 4.9% human AB serum, about 10 IU/ml IL-2 and gentamicin, along with about 10 ug/ml peptides. Half of the culture medium was replaced with fresh IL-2-containing medium on days 3 and 7. Unless noted otherwise, every peptide stimulation condition was grown in triplicate wells. PBMC were separated from whole blood using Ficoll-Paque Plus gradient centrifugation and were then either cryopreserved at -140C or used fresh. The overlapping peptide pools covered the spike proteins of SARS-CoV-2 as well as those of the common cold coronaviruses HCoV-NL63, HCoV-OC43 and HCoV-229E. The QIAamp micro DNA kit was used to extract genomic DNA from the cultured CD4+ T cells.

The sample was CD4+ T cells from PBMCs cultured with HCoV-NL63 spike peptides, taken before COVID-19 vaccination. What the cell subset or site label conveys for this sample: HCoV-NL63 spike overlapping peptide pool stimulation. The TCR originated in a human donor who received a COVID-19 vaccine.

The DNA is TGCGCCAGCACCCGGGGGGGGGTATACAATGAGCAGTTCTTC. Its protein reads: CASTRGGVYNEQFF. The sequence is built from TRBV5-1 and TRBJ2-1; 8 junctional bases match TRBD2. At the junction V is shortened by 6 bases and J by 4 bases; bases outside the gene matches: 6. From the cysteine up to the phenylalanine, the CDR3 has a length of 14 residues. Only the CDR3 DNA stays, 42 bases, in frame from base 1. Sequences SGHRS (CDR1) and YFSETQ (CDR2) are obtained from the germline V gene.